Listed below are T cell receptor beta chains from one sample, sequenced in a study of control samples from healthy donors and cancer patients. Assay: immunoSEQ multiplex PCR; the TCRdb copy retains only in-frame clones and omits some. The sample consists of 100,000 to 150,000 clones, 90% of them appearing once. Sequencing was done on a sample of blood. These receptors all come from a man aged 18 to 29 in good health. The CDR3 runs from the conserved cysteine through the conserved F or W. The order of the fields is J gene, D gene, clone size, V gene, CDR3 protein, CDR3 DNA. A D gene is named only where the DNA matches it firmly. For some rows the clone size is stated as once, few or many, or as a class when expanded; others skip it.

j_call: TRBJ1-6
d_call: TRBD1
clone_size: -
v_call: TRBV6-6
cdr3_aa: CASSYEGQGVSPLHF
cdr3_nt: TGTGCCAGCAGTTACGAGGGACAGGGGGTTTCACCCCTCCACTTT

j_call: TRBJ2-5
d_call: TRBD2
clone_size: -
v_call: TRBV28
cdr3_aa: CASSQGLYETQYF
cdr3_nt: TGTGCCAGCAGTCAGGGACTATATGAGACCCAGTACTTC

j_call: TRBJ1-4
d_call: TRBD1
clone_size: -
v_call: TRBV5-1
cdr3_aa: CASSNGQGGGEKLFF
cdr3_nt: TGCGCCAGCAGCAACGGACAGGGCGGCGGTGAAAAACTGTTTTTT

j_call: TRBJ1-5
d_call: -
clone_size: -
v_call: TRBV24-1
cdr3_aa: CATSDSRIIGSNQPQHF
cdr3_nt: TGTGCCACCAGTGATTCCAGAATTATTGGAAGCAATCAGCCCCAGCATTTT

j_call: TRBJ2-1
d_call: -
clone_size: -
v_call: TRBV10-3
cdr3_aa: CAISESGQGNNEQFF
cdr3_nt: TGTGCCATCAGTGAGTCGGGTCAGGGAAACAATGAGCAGTTCTTC

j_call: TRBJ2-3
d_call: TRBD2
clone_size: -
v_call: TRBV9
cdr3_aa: CASSVAGGEGRSQYF
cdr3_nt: TGTGCCAGCAGCGTAGCTGGAGGGGAGGGGCGGTCGCAGTATTTT

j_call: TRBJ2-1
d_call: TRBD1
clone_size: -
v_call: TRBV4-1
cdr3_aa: CASSQTRQGYNEQFF
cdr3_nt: TGCGCCAGCAGCCAGACCCGACAGGGCTACAATGAGCAGTTCTTC

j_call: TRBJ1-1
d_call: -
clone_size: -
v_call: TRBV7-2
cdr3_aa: CASSLGATTNTEAFF
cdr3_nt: TGTGCCAGCAGCTTAGGGGCCACAACGAACACTGAAGCTTTCTTT

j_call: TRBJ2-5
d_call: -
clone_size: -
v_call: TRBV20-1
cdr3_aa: CSASSSGGYQETQYF
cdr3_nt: TGCAGTGCTAGTTCCAGCGGTGGGTACCAAGAGACCCAGTACTTC

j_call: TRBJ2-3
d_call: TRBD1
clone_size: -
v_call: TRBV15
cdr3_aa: CATSRDRPGTGTDTQYF
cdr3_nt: TGTGCCACCAGCAGAGATCGTCCGGGGACAGGGACAGATACGCAGTATTTT

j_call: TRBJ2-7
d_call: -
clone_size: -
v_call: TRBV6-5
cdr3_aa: CASSYGGTYEQYF
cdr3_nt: TGTGCCAGCAGTTACGGGGGCACCTACGAGCAGTACTTC

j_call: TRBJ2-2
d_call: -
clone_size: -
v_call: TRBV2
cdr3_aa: CASSADRTSGELFF
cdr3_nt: TGTGCCAGCAGCGCTGACAGGACGTCCGGGGAGCTGTTTTTT

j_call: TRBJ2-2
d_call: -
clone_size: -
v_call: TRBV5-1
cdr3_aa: CASGFNTGELFF
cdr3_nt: TGCGCCAGCGGATTTAACACCGGGGAGCTGTTTTTT

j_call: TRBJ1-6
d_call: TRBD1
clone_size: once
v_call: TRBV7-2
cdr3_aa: CASSADRDGSLHF
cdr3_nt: TGTGCCAGCAGCGCGGACAGGGATGGTTCCCTCCACTTT

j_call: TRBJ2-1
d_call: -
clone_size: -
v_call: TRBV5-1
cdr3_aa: CASSLGTTDNEQFF
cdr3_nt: TGCGCCAGCAGCTTGGGGACTACAGACAATGAGCAGTTCTTC

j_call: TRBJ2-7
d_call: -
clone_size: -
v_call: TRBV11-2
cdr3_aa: CASSSVNRHSSYEQYF
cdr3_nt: TGTGCCAGCAGCTCGGTGAACAGGCACAGCTCCTACGAGCAGTACTTC

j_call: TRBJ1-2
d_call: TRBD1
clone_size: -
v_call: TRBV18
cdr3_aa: CASSPVDRDYGYTF
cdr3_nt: TGTGCCAGCTCACCAGTGGACAGGGACTATGGCTACACCTTC

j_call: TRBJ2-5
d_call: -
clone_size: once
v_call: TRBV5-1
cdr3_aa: CASSAAGADGTQYF
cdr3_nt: TGCGCCAGCAGCGCGGCCGGGGCCGACGGGACCCAGTACTTC